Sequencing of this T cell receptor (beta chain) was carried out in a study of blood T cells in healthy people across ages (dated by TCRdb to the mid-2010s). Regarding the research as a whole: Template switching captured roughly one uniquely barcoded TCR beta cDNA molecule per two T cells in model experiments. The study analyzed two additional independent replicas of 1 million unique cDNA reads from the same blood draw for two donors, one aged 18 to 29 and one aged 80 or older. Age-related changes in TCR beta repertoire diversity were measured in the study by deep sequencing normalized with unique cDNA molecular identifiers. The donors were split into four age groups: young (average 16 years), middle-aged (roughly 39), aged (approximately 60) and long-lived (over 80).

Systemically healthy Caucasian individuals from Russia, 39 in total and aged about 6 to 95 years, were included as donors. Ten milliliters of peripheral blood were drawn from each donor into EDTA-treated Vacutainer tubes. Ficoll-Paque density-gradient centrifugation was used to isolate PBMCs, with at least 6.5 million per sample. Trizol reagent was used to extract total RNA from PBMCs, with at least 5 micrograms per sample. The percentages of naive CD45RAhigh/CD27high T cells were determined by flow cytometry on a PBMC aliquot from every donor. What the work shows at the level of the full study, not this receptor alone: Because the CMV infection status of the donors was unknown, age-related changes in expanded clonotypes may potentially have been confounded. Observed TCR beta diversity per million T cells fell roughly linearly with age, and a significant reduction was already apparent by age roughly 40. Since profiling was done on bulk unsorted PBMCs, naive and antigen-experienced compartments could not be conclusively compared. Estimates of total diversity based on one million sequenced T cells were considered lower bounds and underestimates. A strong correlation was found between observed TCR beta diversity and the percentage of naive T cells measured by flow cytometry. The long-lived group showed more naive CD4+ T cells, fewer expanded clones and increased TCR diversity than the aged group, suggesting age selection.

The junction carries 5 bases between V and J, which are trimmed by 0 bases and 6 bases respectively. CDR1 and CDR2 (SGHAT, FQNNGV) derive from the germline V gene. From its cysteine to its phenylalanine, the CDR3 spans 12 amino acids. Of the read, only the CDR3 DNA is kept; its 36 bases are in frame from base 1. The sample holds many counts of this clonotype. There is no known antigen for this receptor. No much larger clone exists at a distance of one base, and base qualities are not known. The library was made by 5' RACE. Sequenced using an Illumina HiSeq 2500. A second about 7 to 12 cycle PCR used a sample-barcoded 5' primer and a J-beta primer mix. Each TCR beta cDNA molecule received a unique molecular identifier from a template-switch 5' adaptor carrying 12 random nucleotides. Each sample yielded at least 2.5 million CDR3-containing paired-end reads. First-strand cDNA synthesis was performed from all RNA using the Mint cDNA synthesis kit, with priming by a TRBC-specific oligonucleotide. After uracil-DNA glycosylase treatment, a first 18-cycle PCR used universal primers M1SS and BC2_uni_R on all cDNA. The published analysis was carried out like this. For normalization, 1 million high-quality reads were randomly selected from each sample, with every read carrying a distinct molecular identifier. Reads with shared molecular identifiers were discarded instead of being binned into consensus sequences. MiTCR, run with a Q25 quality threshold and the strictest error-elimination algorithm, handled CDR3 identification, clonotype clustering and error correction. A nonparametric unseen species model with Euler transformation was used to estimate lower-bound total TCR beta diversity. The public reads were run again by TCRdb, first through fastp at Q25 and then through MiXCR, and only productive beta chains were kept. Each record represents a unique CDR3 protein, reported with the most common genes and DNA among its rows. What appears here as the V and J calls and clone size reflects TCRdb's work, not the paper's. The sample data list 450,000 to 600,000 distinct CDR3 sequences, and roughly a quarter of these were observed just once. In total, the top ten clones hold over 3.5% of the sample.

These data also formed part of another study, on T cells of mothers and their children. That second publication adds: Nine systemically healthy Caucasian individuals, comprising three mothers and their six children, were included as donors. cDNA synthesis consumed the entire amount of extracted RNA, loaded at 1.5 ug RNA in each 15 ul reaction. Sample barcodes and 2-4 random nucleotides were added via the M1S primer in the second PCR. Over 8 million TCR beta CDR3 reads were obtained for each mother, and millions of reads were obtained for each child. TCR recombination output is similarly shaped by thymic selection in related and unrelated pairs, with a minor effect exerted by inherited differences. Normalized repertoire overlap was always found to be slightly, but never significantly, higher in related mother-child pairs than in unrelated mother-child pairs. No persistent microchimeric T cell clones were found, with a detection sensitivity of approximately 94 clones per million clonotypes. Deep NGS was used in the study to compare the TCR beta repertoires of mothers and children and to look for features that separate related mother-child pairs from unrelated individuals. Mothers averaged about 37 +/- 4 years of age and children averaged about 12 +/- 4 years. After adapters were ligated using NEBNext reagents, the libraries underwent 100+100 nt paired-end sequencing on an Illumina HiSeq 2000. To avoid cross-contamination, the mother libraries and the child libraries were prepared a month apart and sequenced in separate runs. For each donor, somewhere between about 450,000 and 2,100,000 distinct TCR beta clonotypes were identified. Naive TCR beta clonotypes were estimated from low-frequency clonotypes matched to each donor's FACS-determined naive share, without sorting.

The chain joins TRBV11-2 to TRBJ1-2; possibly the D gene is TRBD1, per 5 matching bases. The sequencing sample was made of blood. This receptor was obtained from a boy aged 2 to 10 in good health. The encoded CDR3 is CASSLEGDGYTF. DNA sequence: TGTGCCAGCAGCTTAGAGGGGGATGGCTACACCTTC.